The 15 T cell receptor beta chains listed next were all sequenced from one sample in a study of OX40 agonist ivuxolimab in advanced cancers. Assay used: immunoSEQ multiplex PCR; TCRdb lists only in-frame clones, some missing. The repertoire has 80,000 to 100,000 clones, over 85% of them found once; the top ten carry less than 1%. The sequences come from CD4+ or CD8+ T cells sorted from blood, collected in a trial of the OX40 agonist ivuxolimab. The receptors derive from an adult with an advanced solid tumor such as melanoma, head and neck, liver or kidney cancer.

The chain joins TRBV25-1 to TRBJ2-3; 8 bases agree with TRBD2. The germline V gene encodes CDR1 MGHDK and CDR2 SYGVNS. The CDR3 is made up of 15 amino acids. V trimming: 4 bases; J trimming: 1 base; junction bases outside the gene matches: 4. The CDR3 spells CASSAGLARTDTQYF. Here the CDR3 DNA reads TGTGCCAGCAGTGCCGGACTAGCCCGCACAGATACGCAGTATTTT.

The V and J genes are TRBV5-4 and TRBJ1-4; D is undetermined. The CDR3 consists of 14 residues. V was clipped by 0 bases and J by 0 bases, with 3 bases between them. Germline loops: CDR1 SGHNT, CDR2 YYREEE (reference sequence). DNA for the CDR3: TGTGCCAGCAGCTTGGACACAACTAATGAAAAACTGTTTTTT. It yields the protein CASSLDTTNEKLFF.

The V gene is TRBV7-9, the J gene TRBJ2-1; D unclear. V was clipped by 2 bases and J by 6 bases, with 5 bases between them. The CDR3 loop spans 12 amino acids. Per germline, CDR1 SEHNR and CDR2 FQNEAQ (reference sequence). CDR3 sequence reads: CASSLTSNEQFF. The DNA for the CDR3 is TGTGCCAGCAGCTTAACAAGCAATGAGCAGTTCTTC. The full variable domain, with the rest looked up from reference TRBV7-9 and TRBJ2-1, is DTGVSQNPRHKITKRGQNVTFRCDPISEHNRLYWYRQTLGQGPEFLTYFQNEAQLEKSRLLSDRFSAERPKGSFSTLEIQRTEQGDSAMYLCASSLTSNEQFFGPGTRLTVL.

V usage is TRBV5-4 and J usage is TRBJ2-7, with unresolved D. CDR1 is SGHNT and CDR2 is YYREEE in the germline V gene (reference sequence). The CDR3 has 14 amino acids. V was clipped by 4 bases and J by 2 bases, with 13 bases between them. The CDR3 nucleotides are TGTGCCAGCAGCCCGGTGGATCCCCCCTACGAGCAGTACTTC. It is translated as CASSPVDPPYEQYF. The full variable domain, with the rest looked up from reference TRBV5-4 and TRBJ2-7, is ETGVTQSPTHLIKTRGQQVTLRCSSQSGHNTVSWYQQALGQGPQFIFQYYREEENGRGNFPPRFSGLQFPNYSSELNVNALELDDSALYLCASSPVDPPYEQYFGPGTRLTVT.

This clone has only one observation. The CDR3 DNA is TGTGCCAGCAGCTTCACCGACAGGGTATCCTACGAGCAGTACTTC. Translating it yields CASSFTDRVSYEQYF. The genes are TRBV7-8 and TRBJ2-7; TRBD1 matches 7 bases. This CDR3 is 15 amino acids long. V lost 3 bases, J lost 1 base, and 6 bases stayed unmatched. From germline, CDR1 is SGHVS and CDR2 FQNEAQ.

The chain employs TRBV30 and TRBJ1-5; the D gene is possibly TRBD1 (5 bases). Trimming left V 4 bases short and J 2 bases short, with 9 bases between. CDR3 length equals 13 residues. Germline CDR1 and CDR2: GTSNPN and SVGIG (reference sequence). As DNA, the CDR3 is TGTGCCTGGACCCAGGGACGCAATCAGCCCCAGCATTTT. This codes for CAWTQGRNQPQHF.

The chain is built from TRBV18 and TRBJ2-4, with D perhaps TRBD1 (5 bases). Germline CDR1 KGHSH, CDR2 LQKENI. This CDR3 has 17 residues. Trimming pared 6 bases from V and 0 bases from J, leaving 18 bases between. CDR3 region: CASSYTPRELAKNIQYF. The CDR3 DNA sequence: TGTGCCAGCTCCTACACCCCCAGGGAACTAGCCAAAAACATTCAGTACTTC.

The chain recombines TRBV28 with TRBJ1-5, with D uncertain. V lost 4 bases, J lost 6 bases, and 1 base lay in between. The CDR3 has 10 amino acids. Per the germline V gene, CDR1 is MDHEN and CDR2 is SYDVKM. The CDR3 sequence is CASSSQPQHF. In DNA, the CDR3 is TGTGCCAGCAGTTCTCAGCCCCAGCATTTT.

The chain couples TRBV28 to TRBJ2-7; D assignment may be TRBD1 or TRBD2 (6 bases each). The CDR3 runs to 11 residues. Trimming cost V 9 bases and J 4 bases, with 10 bases left between them. In germline, CDR1 is MDHEN, CDR2 SYDVKM. In DNA, the CDR3 is TGTGCCAGTGGGGGGCTATACGAGCAGTACTTC. This gives the protein CASGGLYEQYF.

The chain couples TRBV5-4 to TRBJ2-1; TRBD2 aligns across 7 bases. Germline trimming cut 7 bases from V and 10 bases from J; bases unmatched to any gene: 14. This CDR3 spans 14 amino acids. Germline lookup yields CDR1 SGHNT and CDR2 YYREEE (reference sequence). The CDR3 here is CASQRTGGTGEQFF. CDR3 DNA sequence: TGTGCCAGCCAAAGGACCGGGGGGACGGGAGAGCAGTTCTTC.

This clone occurred a few times. J is TRBJ1-6 and V is TRBV5-1; D is uncertain. Per germline, CDR1 SGHRS and CDR2 YFSETQ. Deletions cut 3 bases from V and 2 bases from J, with 3 bases between. This CDR3 is built from 13 residues. For the CDR3, the DNA is TGCGCCAGCAGCTCCACCTATAATTCACCCCTCCACTTT. Protein product: CASSSTYNSPLHF.

This chain joins TRBV2 and TRBJ2-3, with D tentatively TRBD1 or TRBD2 (5 bases each). CDR1 is SNHLY and CDR2 is FYNNEI in the germline V gene. V was trimmed by 6 bases and J by 4 bases, leaving 14 bases between them. This CDR3 is 14 amino acids long. This chain's CDR3 is CASRASEGPDTQYF. The CDR3 DNA follows: TGTGCCAGCAGGGCTTCCGAGGGGCCAGATACGCAGTATTTT.

The rearrangement links TRBV11-2 to TRBJ2-2, with D perhaps TRBD1 (6 bases). The germline V gene encodes CDR1 SGHAT and CDR2 FQNNGV. The CDR3 has 15 amino acids. V lost 0 bases, J lost 4 bases, and 9 bases lay in between. The CDR3 DNA reads TGTGCCAGCAGCTTAGAGGGACACCTCACCGGGGAGCTGTTTTTT. Encoded protein: CASSLEGHLTGELFF.

The chain recombines TRBV6-5 with TRBJ1-4; D not resolved. V lost 2 bases and J lost 4, with 14 bases in between. Germline values: CDR1 MNHEY, CDR2 SVGAGI. There are 16 residues in the CDR3. The CDR3 DNA reads as TGTGCCAGCAGTTACGAGTTTTCGGGGAATAATGAAAAACTGTTTTTT. This sequence encodes CASSYEFSGNNEKLFF.

The chain has TRBV11-2 and TRBJ1-2; 8 nucleotides line up with TRBD1. Losses at the gene ends were 0 bases for V and 4 bases for J; bases not matched to a gene: 4. Germline values: CDR1 SGHAT, CDR2 FQNNGV. This CDR3 region has 15 residues. In nucleotides, the CDR3 is TGTGCCAGCAGCTTAGACAGGGGGCCACGCTATGGCTACACCTTC. The encoded protein is CASSLDRGPRYGYTF.